The rows below give T cell receptor beta chains drawn from one sample of a study of blood T cell repertoires in COVID-19. Generated by immunoSEQ multiplex PCR, the TCRdb table keeps only in-frame clones and is missing some. Seen here are just over 300,000 clones, under 90% observed once, and the top ten hold roughly 4%. The specimen was PBMCs or T cells enriched from blood (not recorded which). The origin of the receptors is a man in his thirties or forties who had recovered from COVID-19. Each CDR3 is given with its conserved first and last residue. A D gene is named only where the DNA matches it firmly. Clone size, where shown, is once, few, many, or a class for clones that have expanded.

clone_size j_call d_call v_call cdr3_nt cdr3_aa
NA TRBJ1-1 NA TRBV29-1 TGCAGCGTTGGCTTGCAGGGGCTGGGGACTGAAGCTTTCTTT CSVGLQGLGTEAFF
NA TRBJ2-2 NA TRBV7-9 TGTGCCGTCCCCGCCCCGGTGGGGGGAAGGAATTACCCCACCGGGGAGCTGTTTTTT CAVPAPVGGRNYPTGELFF
NA TRBJ1-5 NA TRBV6-5 TGTGCCCTAGGAACAGGGCGCAATCAGCCCCAGCATTTT CALGTGRNQPQHF
NA TRBJ1-1 NA TRBV11-3 TGTGCCAGCAGCTTTGAAGGAATCGGGAGTCAGATGAACACTGAAGCTTTCTTT CASSFEGIGSQMNTEAFF
once TRBJ1-3 TRBD1 TRBV3-1/TRBV3-2 TGTGCCAGCAGCCAGCCCCGGGACAGTGGAAACACCATATATTTT CASSQPRDSGNTIYF
NA TRBJ2-1 TRBD2 TRBV6-5 TGTGCCAGCAGTTCGCGGGAGCAATACAATGAGCAGTTCTTC CASSSREQYNEQFF
NA TRBJ1-2 NA TRBV30 TGTGCCTGGGTACGGGGGTTACCCACCTATGGCTACACCTTC CAWVRGLPTYGYTF
once TRBJ1-1 NA TRBV27 TGTGCCAGCAGTTTAGGAGGGCCCGCTGAAGCTTTCTTT CASSLGGPAEAFF
NA TRBJ2-7 TRBD1 TRBV5-1 TGCGCCAGCAGCTCCACAGGGGGCACCTACGAGCAGTACTTC CASSSTGGTYEQYF
NA TRBJ2-1 NA TRBV10-3 TGTGCCATCAGTGATCGGAGGGGACGAGAGAACAATGAGCAGTTCTTC CAISDRRGRENNEQFF
NA TRBJ2-2 NA TRBV19 TGTGCCAGTAGCCTCACCAGGAACACCGGGGAGCTGTTTTTT CASSLTRNTGELFF
NA TRBJ1-1 TRBD1 TRBV6-5 TGTGCCAGCAGAACCGACAGGGGGTGGAACACTGAAGCTTTCTTT CASRTDRGWNTEAFF
few TRBJ1-2 NA TRBV28 TGTGCCAGCGGGCAAGGTCCAGACTATGGCTACACCTTC CASGQGPDYGYTF
NA TRBJ2-7 TRBD1 TRBV6-1 TGTGCCAGCAGTGAATGGGGACAGGGGCGCTACGAGCAGTACTTC CASSEWGQGRYEQYF
NA TRBJ2-7 TRBD2 TRBV4-1 TGCGCCAGCAGCCCGGACATTACGGGGGGCGAGCAGTACTTC CASSPDITGGEQYF
NA TRBJ1-2 TRBD1 TRBV25-1 TGTGCCAGCAAACCCGACAGGGGAGGGTTTGATGGCTACACCTTC CASKPDRGGFDGYTF
NA TRBJ2-1 NA TRBV10-3 TGTGCCATCAGTGACTTGAATGAGCAGTTCTTC CAISDLNEQFF
NA TRBJ1-2 NA TRBV7-2 TGTGCCAGCAGCTTAGCGGAGACTAACTATGGCTACACCTTC CASSLAETNYGYTF
NA TRBJ2-7 TRBD2 TRBV2 TGTGCCAGCAGGGCCGGGACTAGCGGGAATCACGAGCAGTACTTC CASRAGTSGNHEQYF
NA TRBJ1-1 NA TRBV5-1 TGCGCCAGCAGCTTTATTGTGAACACTGAAGCTTTCTTT CASSFIVNTEAFF
NA TRBJ2-2 NA TRBV11-2 TGTGCCAGCAGCACCGTACAGGGTTCCTCCGGGGAGCTGTTTTTT CASSTVQGSSGELFF
NA TRBJ1-1 TRBD1 TRBV9 TGTGCCAGCAGCGTAGTAGTAACAGGGGGCAGTGAAGCTTTCTTT CASSVVVTGGSEAFF
NA TRBJ2-3 NA TRBV9 TGTGCCAGCAGCGTAGTGGAGGGTCGCACAGATACGCAGTATTTT CASSVVEGRTDTQYF